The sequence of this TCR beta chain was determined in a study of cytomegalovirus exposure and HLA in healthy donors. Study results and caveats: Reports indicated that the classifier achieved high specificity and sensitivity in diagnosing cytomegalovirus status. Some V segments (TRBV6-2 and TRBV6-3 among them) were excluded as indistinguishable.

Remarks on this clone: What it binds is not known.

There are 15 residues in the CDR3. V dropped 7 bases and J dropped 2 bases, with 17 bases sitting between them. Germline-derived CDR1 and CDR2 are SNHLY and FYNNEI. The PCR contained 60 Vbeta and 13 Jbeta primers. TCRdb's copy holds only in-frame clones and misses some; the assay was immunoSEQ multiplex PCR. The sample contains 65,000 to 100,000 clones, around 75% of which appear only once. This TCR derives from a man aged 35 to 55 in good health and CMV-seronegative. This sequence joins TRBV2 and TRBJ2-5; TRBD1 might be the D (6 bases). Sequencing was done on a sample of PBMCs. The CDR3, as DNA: TGTGCCAGCATCTCGGGGACACTACCGCAAGAGACCCAGTACTTC. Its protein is CASISGTLPQETQYF.